Reported below is one T cell receptor (beta chain). No antigen is known for it. TCRdb reprocessed the reads via MiXCR and lists one record per CDR3 protein. The sample carries roughly 990,000 distinct CDR3 sequences, 31% recorded once. The data were taken from a study of T cell repertoires in cytomegalovirus infection. About the research overall: In the study, CMV epitopes included recently identified HLA-C-restricted and well-studied HLA-B-restricted ones. An indication of both CMV infection and matching HLA type came from public TCR beta signatures.

CDR3 length: 17 residues. CDR1 is SGHDN and CDR2 is FVKESK in the germline V gene. V gave up 3 bases and J gave up 0 bases, with 15 bases separating them. Study conclusions and caveats: Summed frequency of public TCR beta families distinguished CMV carriers with the relevant HLA. Dominant in the ex vivo response were TCR beta clonotypes restricted by HLA-C and specific for CMV.

This clonotype was sampled from a human donor in good health (CMV status not recorded). Some clones in this sample may be carry-over from other donors' samples. The V gene is TRBV14, the J gene TRBJ2-1; D call uncertain. The sample in question was cultured CD8+ T cells from PBMCs, obtained from culture after CMV antigen stimulation. The chain's CDR3 is CASSHGLGSLSYNEQFF. The CDR3 nucleotides read TGTGCCAGCAGCCACGGCCTGGGTTCCCTCTCCTACAATGAGCAGTTCTTC.